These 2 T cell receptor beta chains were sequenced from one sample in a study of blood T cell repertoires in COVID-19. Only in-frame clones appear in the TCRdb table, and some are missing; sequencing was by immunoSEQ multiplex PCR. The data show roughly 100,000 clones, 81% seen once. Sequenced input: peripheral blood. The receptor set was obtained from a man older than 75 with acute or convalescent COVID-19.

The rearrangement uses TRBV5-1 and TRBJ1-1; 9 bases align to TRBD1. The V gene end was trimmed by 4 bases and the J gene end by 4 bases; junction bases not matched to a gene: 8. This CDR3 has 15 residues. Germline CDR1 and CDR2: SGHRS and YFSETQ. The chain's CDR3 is CASSIGDRASTEAFF. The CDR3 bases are TGCGCCAGCAGCATTGGGGACAGGGCTTCCACTGAAGCTTTCTTT.

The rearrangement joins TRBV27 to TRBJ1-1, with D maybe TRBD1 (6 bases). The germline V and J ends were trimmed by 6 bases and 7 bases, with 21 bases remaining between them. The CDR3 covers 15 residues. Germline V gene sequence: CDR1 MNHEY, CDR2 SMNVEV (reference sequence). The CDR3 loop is CASSRIGGARNEAFF. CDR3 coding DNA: TGTGCCAGCAGCCGAATAGGGGGGGCTCGGAATGAAGCTTTCTTT.